This T cell receptor (beta chain) came from a study of blood T cell repertoires in COVID-19. Original analysis: Amplification from reference gene primers served as the basis for estimated nucleated cell counts. The method was immunoSEQ multiplex PCR; TCRdb's version includes in-frame clones alone and lacks a portion of them. V, J and clone size are taken as reported in that table, and D and trimming were inferred from the DNA itself. Found here are around 500,000 clones, around 89% of them singletons; the top ten hold 1.5% to 2%. The CDR3 consists of 17 residues. Germline assignment: CDR1 SGHRS and CDR2 YFSETQ. The J segment lost 5 bases and the V segment lost 2 bases, leaving 8 bases of the junction unmatched. This study enrolled people aged roughly 18 to 90 from around 25 US geographic areas. Clinical history as reported by participants underpinned cohort assignment. Recovered participants had two consecutive negative NP/OP PCR tests, healthcare professional clearance, or symptom resolution.

This sequence joins TRBV5-1 and TRBJ2-4; 12 nucleotides line up with TRBD2. This TCR came from a woman aged 35 to 49 who had recovered from COVID-19. Sample: PBMCs or T cells enriched from blood (not recorded which). CDR3 in amino acids: CASSFLAGGPGQNIQYF. The CDR3 DNA reads TGCGCCAGCAGCTTTCTAGCGGGAGGGCCGGGCCAAAACATTCAGTACTTC.